The 19 T cell receptor beta chains below come from one sample, sequenced in a study of early T cells in non-severe SARS-CoV-2 infection. TCRdb itself ran the 5' RACE reads through MiXCR, one entry per CDR3 protein. The sample consists of around 72,000 distinct CDR3 sequences, 10% of them appearing once. The source was whole blood, collected at baseline. The receptors originated from an adult who was a healthcare worker with PCR-confirmed SARS-CoV-2 infection or an uninfected control (not recorded which).

There are a few counts of this clonotype. V is TRBV10-3 and J is TRBJ1-4, with D possibly matching TRBD1 (5 bases). V was shortened by 0 bases and J by 7 bases, with 6 bases between the two germline ends. This CDR3 has 13 amino acids. In germline, CDR1 is ENHRY, CDR2 SYGVKD. The chain's CDR3 is CAISESGVEKLFF. The CDR3 DNA sequence: TGTGCCATCAGTGAGTCAGGGGTTGAAAAACTGTTTTTT.

The chain carries TRBV20-1 and TRBJ2-2, with TRBD2 matching 8 bases. In germline, CDR1 is DFQATT, CDR2 SNEGSKA (reference sequence). V dropped 0 bases and J dropped 0; count of bases not matched to a gene: 9. CDR3 size: 18 residues. This chain's CDR3 is CSARDPGLGYSNTGELFF. DNA of the CDR3: TGCAGTGCTAGAGATCCGGGACTAGGATATTCGAACACCGGGGAGCTGTTTTTT.

This clonotype showed up many times. The chain combines TRBV29-1 with TRBJ2-1, with unresolved D. Trimming left V 6 bases short and J 6 bases short, with 9 bases between. The germline V gene encodes CDR1 SQVTM and CDR2 ANQGSEA. The CDR3 runs 11 residues. In DNA form, the CDR3 reads TGCAGCGTCACCCTGCTCAATGAGCAGTTCTTC. Its translation: CSVTLLNEQFF.

This sequence joins TRBV20-1 and TRBJ2-3; perhaps TRBD2 as D (6 bases). Germline values: CDR1 DFQATT, CDR2 SNEGSKA (reference sequence). The CDR3 length is 14 residues. Trimming took off 6 bases at V and 2 bases at J, with 15 bases between the two ends. CDR3 region: CSAPGVGFTDTQYF. The CDR3 DNA reads TGCAGTGCCCCGGGAGTAGGGTTCACAGATACGCAGTATTTT.

The chain couples TRBV6-5 to TRBJ1-5, with a possible D match to TRBD1 (5 bases). The germline V and J ends were trimmed by 4 bases and 3 bases, with 13 bases remaining between them. The CDR3 sequence is 15 residues long. Germline CDR1 is MNHEY and CDR2 is SVGAGI. The CDR3 DNA sequence: TGTGCCAGCAGTTCCCGGGGCCTCAACAATCAGCCCCAGCATTTT. It yields the protein CASSSRGLNNQPQHF.

This clonotype came up a few times. No DNA is shown, since the ends of the CDR3 on it are uncertain; the CDR3 is the one TCRdb lists. The rearrangement uses TRBV7-2 and TRBJ2-2; whether TRBD1, the table's D call, matches the DNA was not checked. Germline V gene data show CDR1 as SGHTA and CDR2 as FQGNSA. The length of the CDR3 is 17 amino acids, counting both ends. CDR3 region: CASSSSGTGETLGSCFF.

J is TRBJ2-5 and V is TRBV5-5; D remains ambiguous. The germline V gene has CDR1 SGHKS and CDR2 YYEKEE (reference sequence). V lost 4 bases and J 5 bases, leaving 15 bases between the germline ends. The length of the CDR3 is 14 residues. The CDR3 DNA reads TGTGCCAGCAGCCATAACGCCTTTGGGGAGACCCAGTACTTC. It translates to CASSHNAFGETQYF.

This clonotype was seen repeatedly, ten times or more. CDR3 sequence reads: CASSLTGTEAFF. The CDR3 nucleotides read TGTGCCAGCAGTCTGACCGGCACTGAAGCTTTCTTT. The rearrangement links TRBV6-5 to TRBJ1-1, with D unclear. This CDR3 has 12 amino acids. The germline gives CDR1 MNHEY, CDR2 SVGAGI. Between the trimmed V and J ends, which lost 5 bases and 4 bases, there was a span of 8 bases.

This clonotype was counted a few times. The J gene is TRBJ2-3, the V gene TRBV4-1; 7 bases match TRBD1. This CDR3 is 16 amino acids long. Germline V lookup: CDR1 MGHRA, CDR2 YSYEKL. Trimming at V came to 5 bases and at J to 1 base, leaving 9 bases not matched to a gene. The CDR3 reads CASSGDDRARTDTQYF. CDR3 DNA sequence: TGCGCCAGCAGCGGGGACGACAGGGCCCGCACAGATACGCAGTATTTT.

This clonotype was recorded at least ten times. V usage is TRBV4-3 and J usage is TRBJ2-7; D gene uncertain. The CDR3 is 14 residues long. The V and J ends lost 4 bases and 4 bases respectively, with 14 bases between them. Per the germline V gene, CDR1 is LGHNA and CDR2 is YSLEER. CDR3 amino acids: CASSPRVGSYEQYF. Written as DNA, the CDR3 is TGCGCCAGCAGCCCGAGAGTTGGGTCTTACGAGCAGTACTTC.

This clonotype has more than one count but fewer than ten. CDR3: CSVSGTKLSYEQYF. The CDR3 DNA sequence: TGCAGCGTTTCCGGGACAAAACTCTCCTACGAGCAGTACTTC. This chain joins TRBV29-1 and TRBJ2-7; D is possibly TRBD1 (6 bases). Between the trimmed V and J ends, which lost 5 bases and 0 bases, there was a span of 14 bases. Germline loops: CDR1 SQVTM, CDR2 ANQGSEA. CDR3 length equals 14 residues.

At least ten counts were recorded for this clonotype. The gene calls are TRBV12-5 and TRBJ1-1; TRBD1 matches at 7 bases. After removal of 7 bases from V and 2 bases from J, the junction contained 7 bases not matched to a gene. In germline, CDR1 is LGHNT, CDR2 FRNRAP. The CDR3 contains 14 residues. CDR3 protein: CASAIDRVNTEAFF. DNA of the CDR3: TGTGCTAGTGCCATTGACAGGGTTAACACTGAAGCTTTCTTT.

The chain combines TRBV2 with TRBJ1-5; maybe TRBD1 (5 bases). This CDR3 region has 14 residues. The ends were cut back, 9 bases at V and 6 bases at J, with 18 bases in the middle. Germline V gene sequence: CDR1 SNHLY, CDR2 FYNNEI. The CDR3 region has the DNA TGTGCCAGTGAGGACACGGCAGGGACTCAGCCCCAGCATTTT. It encodes CASEDTAGTQPQHF.

This clonotype occurred a few times. This chain connects TRBV30 to TRBJ2-1; TRBD1 matches 10 bases. The CDR3 spans 13 residues. The germline gives CDR1 GTSNPN, CDR2 SVGIG (reference sequence). After removal of 4 bases from V and 7 bases from J, the junction contained 4 bases not matched to a gene. The CDR3 nucleotides are TGTGCCTGGAACCCGGGACAGGGGAATGAGCAGTTCTTC. This sequence encodes CAWNPGQGNEQFF.

This clonotype was picked up a small number of times. J is TRBJ2-3 and V is TRBV9, with TRBD2 matching 9 bases. The length of the CDR3 is 16 residues. V shed 0 bases and J 5 bases; nucleotides not matched to a gene: 7. CDR1 and CDR2 from the germline V gene are SGDLS and YYNGEE. The CDR3 is CASSVGWRGGGDTQYF. CDR3 in DNA: TGTGCCAGCAGCGTAGGATGGCGGGGGGGCGGAGATACGCAGTATTTT.

The V call is TRBV29-1, the J call TRBJ1-1; the match to TRBD1 covers 7 bases. V trimming: 5 bases; J trimming: 1 base; junction bases outside the gene matches: 7. Germline CDR1 and CDR2: SQVTM and ANQGSEA. This CDR3 region has 14 residues. DNA for the CDR3: TGCAGCGTTTCACAGGGGCCTCCGAACACTGAAGCTTTCTTT. Its protein product is CSVSQGPPNTEAFF.

V is TRBV29-1 and J is TRBJ1-1; TRBD1 matches at 7 bases. With V trimmed by 7 bases and J by 3 bases, 5 bases remained unmatched. Germline loops: CDR1 SQVTM, CDR2 ANQGSEA. The CDR3 has 12 residues. CDR3 DNA: TGCAGCGCCAGGGGGGAGGACACTGAAGCTTTCTTT. Protein product: CSARGEDTEAFF.

This clonotype has at least ten counts. The chain couples TRBV7-2 to TRBJ2-3; 10 bases align to TRBD2. In germline, CDR1 is SGHTA, CDR2 FQGNSA. V lost 2 bases, J lost 5 bases, and 7 bases stayed unmatched. CDR3 length: 16 residues. CDR3 DNA: TGTGCCAGCAGCTTATCCAGCGGGGGGGCGAGAGATACGCAGTATTTT. Protein: CASSLSSGGARDTQYF.

The chain carries TRBV3-1 and TRBJ2-2; 10 positions agree with TRBD1. CDR1 is LGHDT, CDR2 YNNKEL, per germline (reference sequence). V lost 4 bases to trimming and J lost 3 bases; unmatched junction nucleotides: 2. The CDR3 is 15 amino acids. The CDR3 reads CASSLGQGDTGELFF. The CDR3 bases are TGTGCCAGCAGCCTAGGACAGGGGGACACCGGGGAGCTGTTTTTT.